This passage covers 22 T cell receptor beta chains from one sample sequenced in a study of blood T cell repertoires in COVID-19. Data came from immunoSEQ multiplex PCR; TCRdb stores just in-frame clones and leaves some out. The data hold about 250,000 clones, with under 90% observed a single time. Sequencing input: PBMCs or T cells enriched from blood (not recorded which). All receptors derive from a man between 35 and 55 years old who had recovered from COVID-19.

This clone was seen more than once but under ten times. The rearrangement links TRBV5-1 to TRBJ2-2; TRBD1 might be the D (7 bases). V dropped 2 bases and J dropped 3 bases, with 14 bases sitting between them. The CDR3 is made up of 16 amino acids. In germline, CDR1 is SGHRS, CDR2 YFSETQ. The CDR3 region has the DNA TGCGCCAGCAGCTTTGGGGGGACAGCCGACACCGGGGAGCTGTTTTTT. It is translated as CASSFGGTADTGELFF. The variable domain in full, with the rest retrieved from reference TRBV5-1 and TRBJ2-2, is KAGVTQTPRYLIKTRGQQVTLSCSPISGHRSVSWYQQTPGQGLQFLFEYFSETQRNKGNFPGRFSGRQFSNSRSEMNVSTLELGDSALYLCASSFGGTADTGELFFGEGSRLTVL.

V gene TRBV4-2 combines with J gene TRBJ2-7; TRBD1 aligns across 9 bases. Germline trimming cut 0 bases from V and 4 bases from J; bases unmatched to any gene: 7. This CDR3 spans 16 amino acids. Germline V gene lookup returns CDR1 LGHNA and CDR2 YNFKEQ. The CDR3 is CASSQDRRQGDYEQYF. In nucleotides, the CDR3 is TGTGCCAGCAGCCAAGATAGGAGACAGGGGGATTACGAGCAGTACTTC.

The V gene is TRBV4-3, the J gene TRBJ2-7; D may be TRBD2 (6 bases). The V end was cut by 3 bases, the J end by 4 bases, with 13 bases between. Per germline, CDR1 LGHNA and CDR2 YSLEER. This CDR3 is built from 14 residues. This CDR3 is CASSQQEGRYEQYF. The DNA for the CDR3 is TGCGCCAGCAGCCAGCAGGAGGGGAGGTACGAGCAGTACTTC.

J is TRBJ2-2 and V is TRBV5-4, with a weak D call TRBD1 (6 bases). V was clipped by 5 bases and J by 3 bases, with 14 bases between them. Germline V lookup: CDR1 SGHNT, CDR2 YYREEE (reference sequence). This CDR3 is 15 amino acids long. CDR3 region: CASSSNRDDTGELFF. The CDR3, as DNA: TGTGCCAGCAGTTCGAACAGGGATGACACCGGGGAGCTGTTTTTT.

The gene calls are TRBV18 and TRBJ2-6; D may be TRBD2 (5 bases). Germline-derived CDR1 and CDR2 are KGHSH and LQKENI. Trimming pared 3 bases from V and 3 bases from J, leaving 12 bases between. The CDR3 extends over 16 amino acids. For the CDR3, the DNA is TGTGCCAGCTCACCCACGGCGGGTGGTGGGGCCAACGTCCTGACTTTC. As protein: CASSPTAGGGANVLTF.

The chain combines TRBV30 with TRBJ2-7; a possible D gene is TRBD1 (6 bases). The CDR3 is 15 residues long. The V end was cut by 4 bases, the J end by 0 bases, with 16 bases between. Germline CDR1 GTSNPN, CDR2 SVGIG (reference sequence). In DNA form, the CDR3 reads TGTGCCTGGACACCGGACAGCGGTCACTCCTACGAGCAGTACTTC. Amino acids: CAWTPDSGHSYEQYF.

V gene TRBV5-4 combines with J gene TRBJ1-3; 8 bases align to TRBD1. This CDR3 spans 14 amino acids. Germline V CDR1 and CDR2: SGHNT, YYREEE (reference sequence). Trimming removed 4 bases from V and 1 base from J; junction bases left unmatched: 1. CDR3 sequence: CASSRQGSGNTIYF. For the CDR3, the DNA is TGTGCCAGCAGCCGACAGGGGTCTGGAAACACCATATATTTT.

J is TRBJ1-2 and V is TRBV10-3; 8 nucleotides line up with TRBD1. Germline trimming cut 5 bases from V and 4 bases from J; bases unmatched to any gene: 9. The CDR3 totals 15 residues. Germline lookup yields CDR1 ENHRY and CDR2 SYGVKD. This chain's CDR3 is CAISPAGGGIYGYTF. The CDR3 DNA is TGTGCCATCAGTCCGGCAGGGGGCGGGATCTATGGCTACACCTTC.

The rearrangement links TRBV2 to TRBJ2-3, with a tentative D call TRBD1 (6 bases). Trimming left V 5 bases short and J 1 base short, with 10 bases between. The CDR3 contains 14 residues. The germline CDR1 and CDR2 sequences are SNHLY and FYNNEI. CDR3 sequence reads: CASSQQGGTDTQYF. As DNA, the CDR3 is TGTGCCAGCAGTCAACAGGGCGGCACAGATACGCAGTATTTT. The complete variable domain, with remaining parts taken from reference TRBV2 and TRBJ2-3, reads EPEVTQTPSHQVTQMGQEVILRCVPISNHLYFYWYRQILGQKVEFLVSFYNNEISEKSEIFDDQFSVERPDGSNFTLKIRSTKLEDSAMYFCASSQQGGTDTQYFGPGTRLTVL.

Here the CDR3 DNA reads TGTGCCAGCTCACCGACTAGTACCTCCTCCTACGAGCAGTACTTC. This gives the protein CASSPTSTSSYEQYF. V gene TRBV18 combines with J gene TRBJ2-7, with D perhaps matching TRBD2 (6 bases). Germline assignment: CDR1 KGHSH and CDR2 LQKENI. V shed 3 bases and J shed 0 bases, with 12 bases lying between them. The CDR3 contains 15 residues.

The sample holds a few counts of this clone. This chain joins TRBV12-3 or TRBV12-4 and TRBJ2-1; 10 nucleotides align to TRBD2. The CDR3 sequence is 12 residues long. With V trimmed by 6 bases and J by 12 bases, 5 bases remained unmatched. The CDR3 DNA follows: TGTGCCAGCAGCCGAACTAGCGGGGCGCAGTTCTTC. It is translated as CASSRTSGAQFF.

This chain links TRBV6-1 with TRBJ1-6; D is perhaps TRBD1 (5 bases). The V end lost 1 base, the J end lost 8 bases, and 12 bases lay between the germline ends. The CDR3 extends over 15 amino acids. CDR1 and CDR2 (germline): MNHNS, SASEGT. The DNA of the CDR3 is TGTGCCAGCAGTGAAGATAGACAGCCGGATTCACCCCTCCACTTT. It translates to CASSEDRQPDSPLHF.

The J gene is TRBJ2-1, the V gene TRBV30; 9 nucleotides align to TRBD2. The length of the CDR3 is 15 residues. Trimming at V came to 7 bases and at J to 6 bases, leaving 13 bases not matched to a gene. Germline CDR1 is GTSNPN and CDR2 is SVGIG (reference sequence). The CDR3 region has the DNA TGTGCCTACAATAGCGGGAGTCGGCCGATCAATGAGCAGTTCTTC. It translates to CAYNSGSRPINEQFF. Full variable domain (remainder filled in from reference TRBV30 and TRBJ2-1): SQTIHQWPATLVQPVGSPLSLECTVEGTSNPNLYWYRQAAGRGLQLLFYSVGIGQISSEVPQNLSASRPQDRQFILSSKKLLLSDSGFYLCAYNSGSRPINEQFFGPGTRLTVL.

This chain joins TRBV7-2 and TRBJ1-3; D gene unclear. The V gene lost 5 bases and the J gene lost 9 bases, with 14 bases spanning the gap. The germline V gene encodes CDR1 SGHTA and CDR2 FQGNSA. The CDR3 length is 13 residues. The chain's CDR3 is CASSLPPGSTIYF. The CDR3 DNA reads TGTGCCAGCAGCCTACCCCCGGGGAGCACCATATATTTT.

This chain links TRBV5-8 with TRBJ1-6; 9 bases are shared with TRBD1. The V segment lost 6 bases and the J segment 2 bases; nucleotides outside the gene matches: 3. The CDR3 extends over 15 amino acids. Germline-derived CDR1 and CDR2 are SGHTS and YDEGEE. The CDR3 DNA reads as TGTGCCAGCAACAGGGGGCCAGCCTATAATTCACCCCTCCACTTT. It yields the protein CASNRGPAYNSPLHF.

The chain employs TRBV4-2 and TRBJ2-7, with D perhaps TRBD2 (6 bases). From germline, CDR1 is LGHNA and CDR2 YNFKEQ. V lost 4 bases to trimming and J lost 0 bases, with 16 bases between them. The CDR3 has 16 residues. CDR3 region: CASSPHRVADSYEQYF. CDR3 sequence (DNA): TGTGCCAGCAGCCCCCACCGAGTAGCGGACTCCTACGAGCAGTACTTC.

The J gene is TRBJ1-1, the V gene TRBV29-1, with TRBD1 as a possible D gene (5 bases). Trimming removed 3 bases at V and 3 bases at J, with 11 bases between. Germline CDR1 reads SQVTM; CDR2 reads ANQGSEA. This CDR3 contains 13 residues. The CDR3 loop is CSVDGRADTEAFF. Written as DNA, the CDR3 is TGCAGCGTTGATGGCAGGGCGGACACTGAAGCTTTCTTT.

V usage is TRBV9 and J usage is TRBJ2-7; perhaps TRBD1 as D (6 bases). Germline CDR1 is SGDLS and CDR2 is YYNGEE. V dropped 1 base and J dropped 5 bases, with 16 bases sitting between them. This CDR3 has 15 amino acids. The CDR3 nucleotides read TGTGCCAGCAGCGTAAGAACGGACAGTATCCACGAGCAGTACTTC. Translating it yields CASSVRTDSIHEQYF.

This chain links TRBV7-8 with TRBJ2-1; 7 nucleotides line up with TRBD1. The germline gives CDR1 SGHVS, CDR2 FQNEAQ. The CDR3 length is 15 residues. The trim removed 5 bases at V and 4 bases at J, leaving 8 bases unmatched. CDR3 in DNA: TGTGCCAGCAGCACAGGACAGGCTAGTTACAATGAGCAGTTCTTC. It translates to CASSTGQASYNEQFF.

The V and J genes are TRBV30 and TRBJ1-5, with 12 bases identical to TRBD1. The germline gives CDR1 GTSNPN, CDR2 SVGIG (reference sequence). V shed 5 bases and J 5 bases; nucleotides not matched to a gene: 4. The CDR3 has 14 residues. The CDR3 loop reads CAWGTGGLDQPQHF. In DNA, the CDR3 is TGTGCCTGGGGGACAGGGGGCTTGGATCAGCCCCAGCATTTT. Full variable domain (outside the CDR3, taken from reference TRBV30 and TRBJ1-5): SQTIHQWPATLVQPVGSPLSLECTVEGTSNPNLYWYRQAAGRGLQLLFYSVGIGQISSEVPQNLSASRPQDRQFILSSKKLLLSDSGFYLCAWGTGGLDQPQHFGDGTRLSIL.

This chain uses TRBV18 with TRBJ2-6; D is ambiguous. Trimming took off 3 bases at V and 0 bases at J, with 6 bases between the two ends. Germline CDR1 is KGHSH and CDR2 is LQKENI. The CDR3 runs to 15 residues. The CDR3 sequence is CASSPNYSGANVLTF. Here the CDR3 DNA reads TGTGCCAGCTCACCGAACTACTCTGGGGCCAACGTCCTGACTTTC.

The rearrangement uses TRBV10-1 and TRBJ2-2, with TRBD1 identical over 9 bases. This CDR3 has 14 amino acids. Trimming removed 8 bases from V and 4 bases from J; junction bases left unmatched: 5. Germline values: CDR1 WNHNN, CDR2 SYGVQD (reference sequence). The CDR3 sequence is CASGDRVATGELFF. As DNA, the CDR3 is TGCGCCAGCGGGGACAGGGTGGCCACCGGGGAGCTGTTTTTT.